The next 16 T cell receptor beta chains were all read from a single sample in a study of shared clonotypes between healthy human individuals. Profiling relied on immunoSEQ multiplex PCR, and the TCRdb table lists in-frame clones only, not all of them. The sample has around 550,000 clones; about 95% are singletons. Sequencing was performed on naive CD4+ T cells sorted from blood. Sample subset: CD45RA+ positively selected. Receptors were obtained from a woman aged 30 to 39 in good health.

J is TRBJ2-7 and V is TRBV28; 7 bases align to TRBD1. Germline CDR1 is MDHEN and CDR2 is SYDVKM. V was clipped by 6 bases and J by 6 bases; unmatched bases: 11. This CDR3 has 14 amino acids. The CDR3 nucleotides are TGTGCCAGCAGCGGGCCGGACAGGTTGGGCGAGCAGTACTTC. It yields the protein CASSGPDRLGEQYF.

This chain uses TRBV6-1 with TRBJ1-2; D is uncertain. This CDR3 is built from 13 residues. The V gene's germline CDR1 is MNHNS and CDR2 SASEGT. V lost 1 base, J lost 12 bases, and 15 bases lay in between. The CDR3 DNA sequence: TGTGCCAGCAGTGAAGTTAGAGGAAGGATAGACACCTTC. It encodes CASSEVRGRIDTF.

J is TRBJ1-1 and V is TRBV5-4, with D unresolved. CDR3 size: 15 residues. The germline CDR1 and CDR2 sequences are SGHNT and YYREEE (reference sequence). V was cut by 2 bases and J by 3 bases, with 14 bases left in between. CDR3 in amino acids: CASSLAKDGDTEAFF. CDR3 sequence (DNA): TGTGCCAGCAGCTTAGCTAAAGACGGGGACACTGAAGCTTTCTTT.

J is TRBJ2-7 and V is TRBV7-8, with D tentatively TRBD2 (6 bases). Between the trimmed V and J ends, which lost 5 bases and 8 bases, there was a span of 13 bases. From germline, CDR1 is SGHVS and CDR2 FQNEAQ. This CDR3 has 12 residues. This CDR3 is CASSERGLKQYF. Written as DNA, the CDR3 is TGTGCCAGCAGCGAACGGGGACTTAAGCAGTACTTC.

This chain joins TRBV28 and TRBJ2-3, with D possibly being TRBD2 (5 bases). Looked up from germline, CDR1 is MDHEN and CDR2 is SYDVKM. The ends were cut back, 6 bases at V and 0 bases at J, with 28 bases in the middle. The CDR3 is 20 residues long. This CDR3 reads CASSRLRSGKPNTSTDTQYF. The CDR3 nucleotides read TGTGCCAGCAGCCGCCTGAGGTCCGGGAAACCAAATACTAGCACAGATACGCAGTATTTT.

The chain employs TRBV2 and TRBJ2-4, with D perhaps TRBD2 (6 bases). CDR1 SNHLY and CDR2 FYNNEI come from the germline V gene. Trimming removed 8 bases from V and 0 bases from J, with 14 bases in between. The length of the CDR3 is 15 residues. The CDR3 DNA reads TGTGCCAGCTCCTTAGCGGCCCTAGCCAAAAACATTCAGTACTTC. This gives the protein CASSLAALAKNIQYF.

The chain has TRBV4-1 and TRBJ2-7; 8 bases fit TRBD1. This CDR3 contains 15 residues. Germline CDR1 and CDR2: MGHRA and YSYEKL. Germline trimming cut 1 base from V and 5 bases from J; bases unmatched to any gene: 7. The CDR3 spells CASSQAFRGRDEQYF. The CDR3 region has the DNA TGCGCCAGCAGCCAAGCTTTCAGGGGGCGGGACGAGCAGTACTTC.

Here the CDR3 reads CASSLGPSGSFYEQYF. The CDR3 DNA sequence: TGTGCCAGCAGCTTAGGGCCTAGCGGGAGTTTTTACGAGCAGTACTTC. The J gene is TRBJ2-7, the V gene TRBV7-9; 10 bases agree with TRBD2. V shed 1 base and J 4 bases; nucleotides not matched to a gene: 7. The CDR3 is made up of 16 amino acids. Germline CDR1 SEHNR, CDR2 FQNEAQ (reference sequence).

This chain connects TRBV6-6 to TRBJ1-4; 9 bases line up with TRBD1. The junction had 7 bases not matched to a gene; V was cut back by 3 bases and J by 5 bases. Per the germline V gene, CDR1 is MNHNY and CDR2 is SVGAGI (reference sequence). The CDR3 is 16 residues long. The CDR3 DNA follows: TGTGCCAGCAGTTATTCCGGACAGGGGATGAATGAAAAACTGTTTTTT. The encoded protein is CASSYSGQGMNEKLFF.

The chain couples TRBV27 to TRBJ2-3; 13 bases are a match to TRBD2. This CDR3 comprises 17 residues. V shed 5 bases and J 3 bases; nucleotides not matched to a gene: 8. In germline, CDR1 is MNHEY, CDR2 SMNVEV (reference sequence). This CDR3 is CASSVPGLAGSTDTQYF. CDR3 bases: TGTGCCAGCAGTGTTCCGGGACTAGCGGGAAGTACAGATACGCAGTATTTT.

Only one count was recorded for this clone. This chain uses TRBV11-2 with TRBJ2-7; 8 bases are shared with TRBD2. CDR3 size: 17 residues. Trimming cost V 1 base and J 4 bases; bases outside gene matches: 12. Germline V lookup: CDR1 SGHAT, CDR2 FQNNGV. The CDR3 spells CASSLVAGGLVGYEQYF. The CDR3 DNA sequence: TGTGCCAGCAGCTTAGTGGCGGGAGGCCTGGTGGGTTACGAGCAGTACTTC.

This chain links TRBV5-6 with TRBJ2-7; D gene uncertain. The CDR3 covers 11 residues. Trimming took off 4 bases at V and 3 bases at J, with 5 bases between the two ends. The germline gives CDR1 SGHDT, CDR2 YYEEEE. This CDR3 reads CASSSYYEQYF. CDR3 nucleotides: TGTGCCAGCAGCAGCTACTACGAGCAGTACTTC.

J is TRBJ1-1 and V is TRBV27; TRBD1 matches at 7 bases. Germline CDR1 is MNHEY and CDR2 is SMNVEV (reference sequence). With V trimmed by 6 bases and J by 4 bases, 17 bases remained unmatched. The CDR3 extends over 17 amino acids. CDR3 sequence: CASSPQGGPPILTEAFF. The CDR3 nucleotides read TGTGCCAGCAGCCCGCAGGGGGGACCGCCAATTCTCACTGAAGCTTTCTTT.

CDR3 sequence reads: CASTGANVLTF. Here the CDR3 DNA reads TGTGCCAGCACTGGGGCCAACGTCCTGACTTTC. V and J are TRBV6-1 and TRBJ2-6; no reliable D call. CDR1 and CDR2 (germline): MNHNS, SASEGT. The V end lost 7 bases, the J end lost 2 bases, and 0 bases lay between the germline ends. This CDR3 has 11 amino acids.

The rearrangement uses TRBV11-3 and TRBJ2-2; TRBD2 matches 15 bases. In germline, CDR1 is SGHNT, CDR2 YENEEA. This CDR3 comprises 18 residues. Trimming cost V 4 bases and J 3 bases; bases outside gene matches: 6. Written as DNA, the CDR3 is TGTGCCAGCAGCTACGGACTAGCGGGAGGGTCGGACACCGGGGAGCTGTTTTTT. Its translation: CASSYGLAGGSDTGELFF.

The V call is TRBV4-2, the J call TRBJ2-3; D is undetermined. Germline CDR1 LGHNA, CDR2 YNFKEQ. There are 14 residues in the CDR3. With 1 base removed from V and 2 bases from J, the gap between germline ends came to 7 bases. CDR3 coding DNA: TGTGCCAGCAGCCAAGGGACGCCCACAGATACGCAGTATTTT. Its protein product is CASSQGTPTDTQYF.